The rows below give T cell receptor beta chains drawn from one sample of a study of blood T cell repertoires in COVID-19. Here immunoSEQ multiplex PCR was the method, and the copy in TCRdb shows in-frame clones only, minus some. The table records 400,000 to 550,000 clones, 80% to 90% of them present only once. Material for sequencing was peripheral blood. The receptors were gathered from a young woman with acute or convalescent COVID-19. Both conserved end residues are part of each CDR3. The D gene is left open where the match is weak. Rows give clone size only sometimes, using once, few, many, or a class for an expanded clone.

CDR3 length	J gene	V gene	D gene	clone size	CDR3 protein	CDR3 DNA
15	TRBJ2-1	TRBV6-5	TRBD1	NA	CASSSTGGGYNEQFF	TGTGCCAGCAGCTCGACAGGGGGAGGTTACAATGAGCAGTTCTTC
13	TRBJ2-7	TRBV6-5	TRBD1	NA	CASTQGTGREQYF	TGTGCCAGCACCCAGGGGACAGGGCGCGAGCAGTACTTC
17	TRBJ1-1	TRBV7-6	NA	NA	CASSLRTPQSMNTEAFF	TGTGCCAGCAGTCTTAGAACGCCCCAATCCATGAACACTGAAGCTTTCTTT
16	TRBJ2-1	TRBV18	TRBD2	NA	CASSLGLAGGSYEQFF	TGTGCCAGCTCACTTGGACTAGCGGGGGGGTCATATGAGCAGTTCTTC
16	TRBJ1-5	TRBV28	NA	once	CASSLARPGFNQPQHF	TGTGCCAGCAGTTTAGCCCGGCCAGGGTTCAATCAGCCCCAGCATTTT
14	TRBJ2-7	TRBV7-3	NA	NA	CASSIGVSGYEQYF	TGTGCCAGCTCGATCGGGGTTTCCGGCTACGAGCAGTACTTC
10	TRBJ1-1	TRBV20-1	NA	NA	CSASTGEAFF	TGCAGTGCTAGTACGGGTGAAGCTTTCTTT
13	TRBJ2-3	TRBV15	NA	NA	CATSRALTDTQYF	TGTGCCACCAGCAGAGCCTTAACAGATACGCAGTATTTT
14	TRBJ1-2	TRBV24-1	NA	NA	CATSDYPGKDGYTF	TGTGCCACCAGTGATTATCCAGGGAAGGATGGCTACACCTTC
16	TRBJ2-1	TRBV5-4	NA	NA	CASPANPGEEVNEQFF	TGTGCCAGTCCCGCAAACCCGGGAGAAGAAGTCAATGAGCAGTTCTTC
13	TRBJ1-1	TRBV29-1	TRBD1	once	CSVQGGTGTEAFF	TGCAGCGTTCAGGGAGGGACAGGTACTGAAGCTTTCTTT
14	TRBJ1-2	TRBV7-8	TRBD1	NA	CASSPTGGEYGYTF	TGTGCCAGCAGCCCGACAGGGGGCGAATATGGCTACACCTTC
15	TRBJ2-7	TRBV12-5	NA	NA	CASGLVVSRDYEQYF	TGTGCTAGTGGTTTGGTAGTCAGCAGGGACTACGAGCAGTACTTC
14	TRBJ2-7	TRBV6-5	TRBD1	NA	CASSRRQGSYEQYF	TGTGCCAGCAGCCGCCGACAGGGATCCTACGAGCAGTACTTC
15	TRBJ1-5	TRBV5-1	TRBD1	NA	CASSLTGGGNQPQHF	TGCGCCAGCAGCCTCACAGGGGGCGGCAATCAGCCCCAGCATTTT
16	TRBJ1-6	TRBV27	NA	few	CASSWAGDGYNSPLHF	TGTGCCAGCAGTTGGGCAGGGGATGGCTATAATTCACCCCTCCACTTT
16	TRBJ2-3	TRBV5-4	NA	NA	CASSEGSGPSWDTQYF	TGTGCCAGCAGCGAAGGGAGCGGACCGAGCTGGGATACGCAGTATTTT
15	TRBJ1-3	TRBV7-9	NA	few	CASSLGQAAGNTIYF	TGTGCCAGCAGCTTAGGCCAGGCCGCCGGAAACACCATATATTTT
14	TRBJ1-2	TRBV7-9	TRBD1	NA	CASSGDRVNYGYTF	TGTGCCAGCAGCGGTGACAGGGTAAACTATGGCTACACCTTC
13	TRBJ2-3	TRBV15	NA	NA	CATSRDMTDTQYF	TGTGCCACCAGCAGAGATATGACAGATACGCAGTATTTT
17	TRBJ2-2	TRBV4-2	NA	once	CASSQDWGVYNTGELFF	TGTGCCAGCAGCCAAGATTGGGGGGTATACAACACCGGGGAGCTGTTTTTT
14	TRBJ2-6	TRBV5-6	NA	NA	CASRRTNGANVLTF	TGTGCCAGCCGCAGGACAAACGGGGCCAACGTCCTGACTTTC
13	TRBJ2-7	TRBV7-2	NA	few	CASSAFSAYEQYF	TGTGCCAGCAGCGCCTTCAGTGCCTACGAGCAGTACTTC
15	TRBJ2-3	TRBV7-3	TRBD2	NA	CASSNSGGLRDTQYF	TGTGCCAGCAGCAATAGCGGGGGGCTTCGGGATACGCAGTATTTT
11	TRBJ2-2	TRBV10-3	NA	NA	CAIRPGGELFF	TGTGCCATCAGGCCGGGGGGGGAGCTGTTTTTT
11	TRBJ2-2	TRBV12-5	NA	NA	CASGLHGELFF	TGTGCTAGTGGTTTGCACGGGGAGCTGTTTTTT
14	TRBJ1-1	TRBV15	NA	few	CATSIPGLGTEAFF	TGTGCCACCAGCATTCCGGGTTTGGGCACTGAAGCTTTCTTT
14	TRBJ2-3	TRBV10-2	NA	once	CASRGGPYTDTQYF	TGCGCCAGCAGGGGGGGACCTTACACAGATACGCAGTATTTT
15	TRBJ1-1	TRBV5-6	TRBD1	NA	CASSEGNRQGRGAFF	TGTGCCAGCAGCGAGGGTAATCGACAGGGGCGCGGAGCTTTCTTT
15	TRBJ2-2	TRBV5-8	NA	NA	CASSLEGGNTGELFF	TGTGCCAGCAGCTTGGAGGGAGGGAACACCGGGGAGCTGTTTTTT
16	TRBJ1-2	TRBV15	NA	NA	CATSRDKGVGDFGYTF	TGTGCCACCAGCAGAGATAAAGGGGTAGGGGATTTTGGCTACACCTTC
14	TRBJ1-5	TRBV2	TRBD1	NA	CASRETGNNQPQHF	TGTGCCAGCAGGGAGACAGGGAACAATCAGCCCCAGCATTTT
16	TRBJ2-7	TRBV30	TRBD1	NA	CAWTPSGTGAFYEQYF	TGTGCCTGGACCCCATCCGGGACAGGTGCCTTCTACGAGCAGTACTTC
14	TRBJ2-7	TRBV5-1	NA	NA	CASSLAPGAYEQYF	TGCGCCAGCAGCTTGGCGCCAGGGGCCTACGAGCAGTACTTC
11	TRBJ2-5	TRBV9	NA	NA	CASSPGGTQYF	TGTGCCAGCAGCCCCGGGGGGACCCAGTACTTC
17	TRBJ1-5	TRBV28	NA	NA	CASSLGTFRGSNQPQHF	TGTGCCAGCAGTTTAGGGACATTTCGGGGTAGCAATCAGCCCCAGCATTTT
14	TRBJ2-7	TRBV5-6	TRBD1	NA	CASSLGQGPVGQYF	TGTGCCAGCAGCTTGGGACAGGGACCCGTCGGGCAGTACTTC
14	TRBJ1-1	TRBV3-1/TRBV3-2	NA	NA	CASSQGRGFTEAFF	TGTGCCAGCAGCCAAGGACGGGGGTTCACTGAAGCTTTCTTT
16	TRBJ1-1	TRBV6-1	NA	NA	CASSGGLRRVGTEAFF	TGTGCCAGCAGTGGGGGCTTGAGACGGGTAGGCACTGAAGCTTTCTTT
15	TRBJ2-5	TRBV5-1	NA	NA	CASSLGGGSQETQYF	TGCGCCAGCAGCTTGGGGGGAGGCTCCCAAGAGACCCAGTACTTC
17	TRBJ2-1	TRBV2	TRBD2	NA	CASSVSGGTNSYNEQFF	TGTGCCAGCAGTGTTAGCGGGGGTACTAACTCCTACAATGAGCAGTTCTTC
10	TRBJ2-7	TRBV20-1	NA	NA	CSAGEAEQYF	TGCAGTGCGGGGGAGGCCGAGCAGTACTTC
15	TRBJ2-5	TRBV10-3	NA	NA	CAISDSWTSGETQYF	TGTGCCATCAGTGACTCATGGACCAGCGGAGAGACCCAGTACTTC
15	TRBJ1-1	TRBV11-2	NA	NA	CASSLGSGGGTEAFF	TGTGCCAGCAGCTTAGGTTCGGGGGGTGGCACTGAAGCTTTCTTT
15	TRBJ1-6	TRBV30	NA	NA	CAWSGVKGYNSPLHF	TGTGCCTGGTCAGGGGTTAAGGGATATAATTCACCCCTCCACTTT
16	TRBJ1-4	TRBV4-1	TRBD1	once	CASSQGTRQGWEKLFF	TGCGCCAGCAGCCAAGGGACCCGACAGGGGTGGGAAAAACTGTTTTTT
15	TRBJ2-5	TRBV6-5	TRBD1	NA	CASRPDRVPQETQYF	TGTGCCAGCAGACCGGACAGGGTCCCTCAAGAGACCCAGTACTTC
13	TRBJ1-2	TRBV7-9	NA	NA	CASSLQGGYGYTF	TGTGCCAGCAGCTTGCAGGGTGGCTATGGCTACACCTTC
13	TRBJ1-1	TRBV28	NA	NA	CASSEMGVTEAFF	TGTGCCAGCAGTGAAATGGGAGTTACTGAAGCTTTCTTT
13	TRBJ1-2	TRBV6-5	NA	NA	CASSYGGNYGYTF	TGTGCCAGCAGTTACGGCGGCAACTATGGCTACACCTTC
14	TRBJ2-5	TRBV5-4	TRBD1	once	CASTLGQGQETQYF	TGTGCCAGCACCCTAGGACAGGGGCAAGAGACCCAGTACTTC
15	TRBJ1-3	TRBV2	NA	NA	CASSLQANSGNTIYF	TGTGCCAGCAGTCTCCAGGCTAACTCTGGAAACACCATATATTTT